This T cell receptor beta chain was documented in a study of cytomegalovirus exposure and HLA in healthy donors. The germline gives CDR1 MNHEY, CDR2 SVGAGI. The CDR3 covers 13 residues. The germline V and J ends were trimmed by 4 bases and 4 bases, with 8 bases remaining between them. Study-wide points: An analysis that came later showed most CMV-associated TCR beta chains appearing HLA-restricted.

This clone was detected once. Its antigen is not known. Primers included in the PCR were 60 Vbeta and 13 Jbeta primers. In the study's own analysis: Later, 80 million or so unique TCR beta chains were counted in an analysis, and 10 million to 12 million of them were shared. This table comes from immunoSEQ multiplex PCR, and its TCRdb copy is limited to in-frame clones, with some not included. D and trimming come from the DNA, and the V and J calls and clone size come from that table. The table includes 200,000 or so clones, roughly 80% detected once. The sequenced material came from PBMCs. This TCR came from a woman in her forties or fifties in good health and CMV-seropositive. The chain recombines TRBV6-5 with TRBJ2-1, with TRBD1 as a possible D gene (5 bases). Here the CDR3 DNA reads TGTGCCAGCAGTTTCGACAGTTACAATGAGCAGTTCTTC. Its protein is CASSFDSYNEQFF.